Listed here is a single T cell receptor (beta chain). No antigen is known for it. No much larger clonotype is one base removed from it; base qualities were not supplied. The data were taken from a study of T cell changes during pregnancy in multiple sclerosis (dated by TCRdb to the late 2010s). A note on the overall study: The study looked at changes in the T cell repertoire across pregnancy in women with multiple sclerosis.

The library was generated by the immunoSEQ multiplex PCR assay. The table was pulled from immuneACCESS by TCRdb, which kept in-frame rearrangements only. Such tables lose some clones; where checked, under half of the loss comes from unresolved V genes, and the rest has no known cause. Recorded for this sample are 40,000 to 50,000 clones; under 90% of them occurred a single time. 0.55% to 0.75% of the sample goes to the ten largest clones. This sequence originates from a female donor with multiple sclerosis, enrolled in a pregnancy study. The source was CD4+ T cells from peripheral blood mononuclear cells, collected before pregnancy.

The nucleotide sequence reads TGTGCCAGCAGTTACTCCGTCCCCTACAATGAGCAGTTCTTC. The encoded protein is CASSYSVPYNEQFF. This chain is built from TRBV6-5 and TRBJ2-1, with no reliable assignment of the D segment. The germline V gene provides CDR1 MNHEY and CDR2 SVGAGI. Deletion took 0 bases off V and 2 bases off J, with a span of 5 bases between the germline ends. The CDR3 spans 14 residues, from the cysteine through the phenylalanine. CDR3 DNA is the only sequence kept; it has 42 bases, read in frame from the first base.